These T cell receptor beta chains were read from a single sample in a study of blood T cell repertoires in COVID-19. The protocol was immunoSEQ multiplex PCR, while the TCRdb copy is restricted to in-frame clones and leaves out a portion. The data hold tens of thousands of clones, with 65% to 90% observed a single time. Input material: peripheral blood. The receptors shown here come from a man older than 75 with acute or convalescent COVID-19. Both conserved end residues are part of each CDR3. The D gene is left open where the match is weak. Clone size is shown for a subset of rows, as once, few, many or a class of expanded clone.

J gene,V gene,D gene,clone size,CDR3 protein,CDR3 DNA
TRBJ1-5,TRBV7-3,NA,NA,CASSSLETGQSLPYSNQPQHF,TGTGCCAGCAGCTCCCTCGAAACGGGACAAAGCCTTCCTTATAGCAATCAGCCCCAGCATTTT
TRBJ1-4,TRBV18,NA,NA,CASSPPSASNEKLFF,TGTGCCAGCTCACCACCGAGTGCGTCTAATGAAAAACTGTTTTTT
TRBJ1-6,TRBV10-3,NA,NA,CAISPTDSPLHF,TGTGCCATCTCCCCTACCGATTCACCCCTCCACTTT
TRBJ1-2,TRBV9,TRBD1,NA,CASSRDRGSYGYTF,TGTGCCAGCAGCAGGGACAGGGGTTCCTATGGCTACACCTTC
TRBJ1-3,TRBV19,NA,NA,CASSAGTPNSGNTIYF,TGTGCCAGTAGTGCCGGGACACCCAACTCTGGAAACACCATATATTTT
TRBJ2-2,TRBV7-2,NA,NA,CASSKSSVTGELFF,TGTGCCAGCAGCAAATCTAGCGTAACCGGGGAGCTGTTTTTT
TRBJ1-4,TRBV9,NA,NA,CASSVATGGDNEKLFF,TGTGCCAGCAGCGTAGCTACCGGAGGGGATAATGAAAAACTGTTTTTT
TRBJ2-3,TRBV28,NA,NA,CASHEQGRSTDTQYF,TGTGCCAGCCATGAACAGGGAAGGAGCACAGATACGCAGTATTTT
TRBJ2-7,TRBV30,NA,NA,CAWSSGSAEQYF,TGTGCCTGGAGCAGCGGATCTGCCGAGCAGTACTTC
TRBJ1-1,TRBV6-6,NA,NA,CASSPMVGRGNTEAFF,TGTGCCAGCAGCCCCATGGTGGGGAGGGGGAACACTGAAGCTTTCTTT
TRBJ1-2,TRBV7-2,NA,NA,CASSLARQSHGYTF,TGTGCCAGCAGCTTAGCGCGGCAGTCCCATGGCTACACCTTC
TRBJ1-1,TRBV2,TRBD1,NA,CASNGQGLNTEAFF,TGTGCCAGCAACGGACAGGGTTTGAACACTGAAGCTTTCTTT
TRBJ2-3,TRBV5-1,NA,NA,CASSLGADTQYF,TGCGCCAGCAGCTTGGGAGCAGATACGCAGTATTTT
TRBJ2-7,TRBV5-1,NA,NA,CASSEAPSNEQYF,TGCGCCAGCAGCGAAGCACCCTCGAACGAGCAGTACTTC
TRBJ2-3,TRBV10-3,TRBD2,NA,CAIRRAGEQDTQYF,TGTGCCATCCGACGAGCGGGAGAGCAGGATACGCAGTATTTT
TRBJ2-5,TRBV3-1/TRBV3-2,TRBD2,medium-sized,CASSQDGTSGQETQYF,TGTGCCAGCAGCCAAGATGGGACTAGCGGGCAAGAGACCCAGTACTTC
TRBJ1-1,TRBV6-5,NA,NA,CASNSWGRTEAFF,TGTGCCAGCAATTCCTGGGGGCGCACTGAAGCTTTCTTT
TRBJ1-2,TRBV14,NA,NA,CASSQEVYNIYTF,TGTGCCAGCAGCCAAGAGGTATACAACATCTACACCTTC
TRBJ2-1,TRBV7-9,TRBD1,NA,CASMTNRGPYNEQFF,TGTGCCAGCATGACGAACAGGGGACCCTACAATGAGCAGTTCTTC
TRBJ2-3,TRBV20-1,TRBD2,NA,CSASRASGPTDTQYF,TGCAGTGCTAGTAGGGCTAGCGGCCCCACAGATACGCAGTATTTT
TRBJ2-1,TRBV5-1,NA,few,CASSLGDSRFF,TGCGCCAGCAGCTTGGGAGACTCGAGGTTCTTC
TRBJ1-6,TRBV28,NA,NA,CASSQTGMSYNSPLHF,TGTGCCAGCAGTCAAACAGGGATGTCCTATAATTCACCCCTCCACTTT
TRBJ1-3,TRBV25-1,NA,NA,CASSLGGIAGNTIYF,TGTGCCAGCAGCCTGGGGGGTATCGCTGGAAACACCATATATTTT
TRBJ2-7,TRBV2,TRBD2,NA,CASRSRAGEGKDEQYF,TGTGCCAGCAGGTCCCGAGCGGGAGAGGGCAAGGACGAGCAGTACTTC
TRBJ1-3,TRBV28,NA,once,CASRPGLSGNTIYF,TGTGCCAGCAGACCGGGTCTCTCTGGAAACACCATATATTTT
TRBJ1-1,TRBV9,NA,NA,CASSHKGVGTEAFF,TGTGCCAGCAGCCATAAAGGAGTGGGCACTGAAGCTTTCTTT
TRBJ1-1,TRBV5-1,TRBD1,once,CASSPPDRLNTEAFF,TGCGCCAGCAGCCCCCCGGACAGGTTGAACACTGAAGCTTTCTTT
TRBJ1-5,TRBV19,TRBD1,NA,CASSMRQGASNQPQHF,TGTGCCAGTAGTATGAGACAGGGGGCTAGCAATCAGCCCCAGCATTTT
TRBJ2-2,TRBV25-1,NA,NA,CASSESGRTGELFF,TGTGCCAGCAGTGAATCTGGGAGGACCGGGGAGCTGTTTTTT
TRBJ2-3,TRBV5-1,TRBD2,NA,CASSLQSAGGVDTQYF,TGCGCCAGCAGCTTGCAAAGCGCGGGAGGGGTAGATACGCAGTATTTT
TRBJ2-3,TRBV11-3,TRBD2,once,CASSLVGGGSTDTQYF,TGTGCCAGCAGCTTAGTCGGCGGGGGGAGCACAGATACGCAGTATTTT
TRBJ1-4,TRBV5-6,TRBD1,NA,CASSARTGVNEKLFF,TGTGCCAGCAGCGCTAGGACAGGGGTTAATGAAAAACTGTTTTTT
TRBJ1-2,TRBV6-1,NA,NA,CASSEGPYSYGYTF,TGTGCCAGCAGTGAAGGGCCTTACAGCTATGGCTACACCTTC
TRBJ1-2,TRBV21-1,NA,NA,CASSPRDRSGYGYTF,TGTGCCAGCAGCCCACGGGACAGGTCGGGGTATGGCTACACCTTC
TRBJ2-7,TRBV7-8,NA,NA,CASSLAQHRYYEQYF,TGTGCCAGCAGCTTAGCGCAGCACAGGTACTACGAGCAGTACTTC
TRBJ1-4,TRBV9,TRBD1,NA,CASSVTGGVGNEKLFF,TGTGCCAGCAGCGTAACAGGGGGCGTTGGTAATGAAAAACTGTTTTTT
TRBJ1-5,TRBV5-1,TRBD1,NA,CASSWYRGSNQPQHF,TGCGCCAGCAGCTGGTACAGGGGTAGCAATCAGCCCCAGCATTTT
TRBJ2-7,TRBV30,TRBD1,NA,CAWSPDRENNEQYF,TGTGCCTGGAGTCCGGACAGGGAGAATAACGAGCAGTACTTC
TRBJ1-3,TRBV27,TRBD1,many,CASRRQGTGNTIYF,TGTGCCAGCAGGAGACAGGGAACTGGAAACACCATATATTTT
TRBJ2-1,TRBV6-2/TRBV6-3,TRBD2,NA,CASSLTSGTYNEQFF,TGTGCCAGCAGCTTAACTAGCGGGACCTACAATGAGCAGTTCTTC
TRBJ2-7,TRBV6-5,NA,NA,CATSDSHRLAYEQYF,TGTGCCACGAGTGACTCCCACAGGCTTGCCTACGAGCAGTACTTC
TRBJ2-1,TRBV5-1,NA,once,CASSLGEASYNEQFF,TGCGCCAGCAGCCTGGGGGAGGCCAGCTACAATGAGCAGTTCTTC
TRBJ1-1,TRBV28,TRBD1,NA,CASRTGNGMNTEAFF,TGTGCCAGCCGGACAGGGAATGGGATGAACACTGAAGCTTTCTTT
TRBJ2-6,TRBV28,TRBD1,NA,CASSPGGSGANVLTF,TGTGCCAGCAGCCCAGGGGGCTCTGGGGCCAACGTCCTGACTTTC
TRBJ2-5,TRBV10-3,NA,NA,CAISESIGLSGETQYF,TGTGCCATCAGTGAGTCTATAGGCCTCTCAGGGGAGACCCAGTACTTC
TRBJ1-2,TRBV9,NA,NA,CASSLSGVANYGYTF,TGTGCCAGCAGCCTATCAGGGGTAGCTAACTATGGCTACACCTTC
TRBJ2-7,TRBV5-1,TRBD1,NA,CASSLLGQGANEQYF,TGCGCCAGCAGCTTGTTAGGACAGGGGGCGAACGAGCAGTACTTC
TRBJ2-6,TRBV6-6,NA,NA,CASRPRSGANVLTF,TGTGCCAGCAGACCGCGCTCTGGGGCCAACGTCCTGACTTTC
TRBJ2-7,TRBV28,NA,once,CASSLPGLGEYEQYF,TGTGCCAGCAGTTTACCCGGACTGGGAGAATACGAGCAGTACTTC
TRBJ2-1,TRBV5-1,TRBD1,NA,CASSWGQRDNEQFF,TGCGCCAGCAGCTGGGGACAGAGGGACAATGAGCAGTTCTTC
TRBJ1-1,TRBV20-1,NA,NA,CSARIYTEAFF,TGCAGTGCCAGGATTTACACTGAAGCTTTCTTT
TRBJ1-5,TRBV12-3/TRBV12-4,TRBD1,NA,CASSPQGDQPQHF,TGTGCCAGCAGTCCTCAGGGGGATCAGCCCCAGCATTTT
TRBJ2-5,TRBV7-2,NA,NA,CASSLERESVETQYF,TGTGCCAGCAGCTTAGAACGGGAGTCAGTAGAGACCCAGTACTTC
TRBJ2-1,TRBV5-1,TRBD2,NA,CASSLPGTSRYNEQFF,TGCGCCAGCAGCTTGCCCGGGACTAGTCGGTACAATGAGCAGTTCTTC
TRBJ1-1,TRBV25-1,NA,NA,CASSAPDRGDTEAFF,TGTGCCAGCAGTGCCCCGGACAGAGGGGACACTGAAGCTTTCTTT
TRBJ2-1,TRBV4-1,TRBD2,NA,CASSQEWTSGSFDEQFF,TGCGCCAGCAGCCAAGAGTGGACTAGCGGGAGTTTCGATGAGCAGTTCTTC